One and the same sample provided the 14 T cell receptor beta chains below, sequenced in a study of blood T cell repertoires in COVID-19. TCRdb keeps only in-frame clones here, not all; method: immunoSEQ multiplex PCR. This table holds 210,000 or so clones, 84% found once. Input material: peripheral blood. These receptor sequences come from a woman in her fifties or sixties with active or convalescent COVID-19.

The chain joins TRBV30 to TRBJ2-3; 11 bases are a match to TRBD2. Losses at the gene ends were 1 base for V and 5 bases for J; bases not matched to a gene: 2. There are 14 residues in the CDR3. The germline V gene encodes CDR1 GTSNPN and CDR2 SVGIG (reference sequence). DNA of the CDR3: TGTGCCTGGAGTGAACTAGCGGGAGAAGATACGCAGTATTTT. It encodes CAWSELAGEDTQYF. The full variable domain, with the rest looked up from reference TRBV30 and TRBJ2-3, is SQTIHQWPATLVQPVGSPLSLECTVEGTSNPNLYWYRQAAGRGLQLLFYSVGIGQISSEVPQNLSASRPQDRQFILSSKKLLLSDSGFYLCAWSELAGEDTQYFGPGTRLTVL.

This CDR3 reads CASSWDINTEAFF. In DNA, the CDR3 is TGCGCCAGCAGCTGGGACATAAACACTGAAGCTTTCTTT. The chain uses TRBV5-1 and TRBJ1-1, with a weak D call TRBD1 (6 bases). V dropped 3 bases and J dropped 2 bases, with 8 bases sitting between them. Germline V gene sequence: CDR1 SGHRS, CDR2 YFSETQ. This CDR3 has 13 amino acids.

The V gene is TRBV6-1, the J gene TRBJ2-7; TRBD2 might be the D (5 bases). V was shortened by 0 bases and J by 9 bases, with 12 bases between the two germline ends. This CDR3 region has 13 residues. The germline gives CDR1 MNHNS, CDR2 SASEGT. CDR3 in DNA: TGTGCCAGCAGTGAAGCTAAGAGGACTCGGCAGTACGTC. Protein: CASSEAKRTRQYV.

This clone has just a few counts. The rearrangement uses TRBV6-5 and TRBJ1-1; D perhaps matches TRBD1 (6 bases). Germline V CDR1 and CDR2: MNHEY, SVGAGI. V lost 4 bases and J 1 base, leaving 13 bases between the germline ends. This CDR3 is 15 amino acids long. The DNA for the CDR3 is TGTGCCAGCAGTTTGAAGAGGGGGTCGAACACTGAAGCTTTCTTT. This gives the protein CASSLKRGSNTEAFF.

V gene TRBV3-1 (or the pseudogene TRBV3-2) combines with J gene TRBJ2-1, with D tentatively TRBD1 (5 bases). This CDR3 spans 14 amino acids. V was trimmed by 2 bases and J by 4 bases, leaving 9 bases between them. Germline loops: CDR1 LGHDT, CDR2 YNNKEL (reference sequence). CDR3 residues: CASSQQQAYNEQFF. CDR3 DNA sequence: TGTGCCAGCAGCCAACAACAGGCGTACAATGAGCAGTTCTTC.

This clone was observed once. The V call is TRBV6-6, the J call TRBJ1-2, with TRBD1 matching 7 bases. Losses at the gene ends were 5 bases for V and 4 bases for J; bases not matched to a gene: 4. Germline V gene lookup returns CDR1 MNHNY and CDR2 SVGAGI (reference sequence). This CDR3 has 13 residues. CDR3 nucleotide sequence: TGTGCCAGCAGTCCGGGGACAGTCTATGGCTACACCTTC. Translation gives CASSPGTVYGYTF.

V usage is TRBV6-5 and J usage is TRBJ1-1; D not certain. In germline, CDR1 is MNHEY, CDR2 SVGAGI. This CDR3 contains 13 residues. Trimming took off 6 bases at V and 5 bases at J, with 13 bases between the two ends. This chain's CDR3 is CASSKASYTEAFF. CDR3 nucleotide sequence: TGTGCCAGCAGCAAAGCAAGTTATACTGAAGCTTTCTTT.

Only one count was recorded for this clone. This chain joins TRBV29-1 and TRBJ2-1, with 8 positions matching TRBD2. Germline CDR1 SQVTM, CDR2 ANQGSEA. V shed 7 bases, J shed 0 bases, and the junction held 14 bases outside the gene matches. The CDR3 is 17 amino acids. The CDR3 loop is CSGTTSGVKSSYNEQFF. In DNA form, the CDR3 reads TGCAGCGGGACTACTAGCGGAGTAAAGAGCTCCTACAATGAGCAGTTCTTC.

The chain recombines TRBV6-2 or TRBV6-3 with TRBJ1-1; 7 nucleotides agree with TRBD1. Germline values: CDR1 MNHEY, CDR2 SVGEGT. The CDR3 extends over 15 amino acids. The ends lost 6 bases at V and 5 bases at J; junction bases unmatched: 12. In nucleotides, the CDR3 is TGTGCCAGCAGGTACCATGGGGCACAGGGGACTGAAGCTTTCTTT. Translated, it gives CASRYHGAQGTEAFF.

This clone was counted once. This chain's CDR3 is CASSLTPRPRADTQYF. The CDR3 nucleotides read TGTGCCAGCAGTTTAACCCCAAGGCCCCGGGCAGATACGCAGTATTTT. The chain recombines TRBV28 with TRBJ2-3, with D unclear. V was pared by 2 bases and J by 4 bases, with 16 bases between. There are 16 residues in the CDR3. Germline V gene data show CDR1 as MDHEN and CDR2 as SYDVKM.

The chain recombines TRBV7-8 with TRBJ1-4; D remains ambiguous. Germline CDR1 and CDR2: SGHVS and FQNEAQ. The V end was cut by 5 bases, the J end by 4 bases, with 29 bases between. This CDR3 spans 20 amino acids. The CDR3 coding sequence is TGTGCCAGCAGCGTTGTGACCTTAGGCCCCTCCCGGGGTTATAATGAAAAACTGTTTTTT. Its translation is CASSVVTLGPSRGYNEKLFF.

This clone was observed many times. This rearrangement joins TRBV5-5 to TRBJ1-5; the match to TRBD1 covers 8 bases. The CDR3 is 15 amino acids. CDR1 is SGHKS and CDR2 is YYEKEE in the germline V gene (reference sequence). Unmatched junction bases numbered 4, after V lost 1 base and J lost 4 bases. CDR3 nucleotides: TGTGCCAGCAGCTTGTGGCAGGGGGCGAATCAGCCCCAGCATTTT. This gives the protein CASSLWQGANQPQHF. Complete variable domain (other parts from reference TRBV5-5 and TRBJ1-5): DAGVTQSPTHLIKTRGQQVTLRCSPISGHKSVSWYQQVLGQGPQFIFQYYEKEERGRGNFPDRFSARQFPNYSSELNVNALLLGDSALYLCASSLWQGANQPQHFGDGTRLSIL.

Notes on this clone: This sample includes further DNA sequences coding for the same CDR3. The CDR3 protein is CASSRRGSYEQYV. The CDR3, as DNA: TGTGCCAGCAGCCGCAGGGGCAGCTACGAGCAGTACGTC. The J gene is TRBJ2-7, the V gene TRBV3-1 (or the pseudogene TRBV3-2), with D tentatively TRBD1 (6 bases). Germline CDR1 is LGHDT and CDR2 is YNNKEL (reference sequence). The V gene lost 4 bases and the J gene lost 3 bases, with 10 bases spanning the gap. The CDR3 is made up of 13 amino acids.

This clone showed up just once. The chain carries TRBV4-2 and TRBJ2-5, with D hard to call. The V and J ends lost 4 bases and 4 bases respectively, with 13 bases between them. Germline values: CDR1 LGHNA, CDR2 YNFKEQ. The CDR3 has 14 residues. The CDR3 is CASSRGIGGETQYF. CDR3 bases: TGTGCCAGCAGCCGAGGTATCGGTGGAGAGACCCAGTACTTC.